This TCR beta chain came from a study of cytomegalovirus exposure and HLA in healthy donors. Researchers ran the PCR with 60 Vbeta and 13 Jbeta primers. TCRdb's table, derived via immunoSEQ multiplex PCR, lists solely in-frame clones and lacks some. Of 120,000 to 150,000 clones in the sample, roughly 9.4% are singletons; the top ten hold 1.5% to 2%. Deletions cut 5 bases from V and 8 bases from J, with 16 bases between. Germline V CDR1 and CDR2: SGHTA, FQGTGA. The CDR3 length is 14 residues. In nominal health when sampled, donors likely had unrecorded immune exposures nonetheless. The sample comprised PBMCs. The receptor comes from a male donor in good health and CMV-seronegative. This chain links TRBV7-3 with TRBJ2-1, with a tentative D call TRBD2 (5 bases). In DNA form, the CDR3 reads TGTGCCAGCAGCCCCCTAGGACTTGGGGATGAGCAGTTCTTC. Translating gives CASSPLGLGDEQFF.